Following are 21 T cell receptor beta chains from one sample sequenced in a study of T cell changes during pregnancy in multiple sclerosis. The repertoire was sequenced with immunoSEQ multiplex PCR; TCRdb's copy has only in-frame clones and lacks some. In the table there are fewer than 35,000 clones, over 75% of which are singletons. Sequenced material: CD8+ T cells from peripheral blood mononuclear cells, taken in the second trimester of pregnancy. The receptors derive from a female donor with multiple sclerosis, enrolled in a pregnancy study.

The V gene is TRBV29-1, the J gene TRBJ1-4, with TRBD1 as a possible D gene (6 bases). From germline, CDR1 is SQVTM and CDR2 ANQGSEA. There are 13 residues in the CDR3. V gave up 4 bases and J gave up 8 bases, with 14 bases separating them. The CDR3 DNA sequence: TGCAGCGTTGCAGGACAGATACGAGAAAAACTGTTTTTT. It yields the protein CSVAGQIREKLFF. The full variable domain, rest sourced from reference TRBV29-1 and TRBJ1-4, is SAVISQKPSRDICQRGTSLTIQCQVDSQVTMMFWYRQQPGQSLTLIATANQGSEATYESGFVIDKFPISRPNLTFSTLTVSNMSPEDSSIYLCSVAGQIREKLFFGSGTQLSVL.

Written as DNA, the CDR3 is TGTGCCAGCAGCTTAGATAGTAGCGCCGGGGAGCTGTTTTTT. It encodes CASSLDSSAGELFF. The chain links TRBV7-7 to TRBJ2-2; D possibly corresponds to TRBD2 (5 bases). The CDR3 is 14 residues long. Germline values: CDR1 SSHAT, CDR2 FNYEAQ (reference sequence). Trimming removed 1 base at V and 6 bases at J, with 9 bases between.

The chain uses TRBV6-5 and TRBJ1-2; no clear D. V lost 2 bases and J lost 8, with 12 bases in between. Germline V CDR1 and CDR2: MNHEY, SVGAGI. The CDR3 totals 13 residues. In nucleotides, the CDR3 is TGTGCCAGCAGTTACCATGAACTCCGGGGCTACACCTTC. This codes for CASSYHELRGYTF.

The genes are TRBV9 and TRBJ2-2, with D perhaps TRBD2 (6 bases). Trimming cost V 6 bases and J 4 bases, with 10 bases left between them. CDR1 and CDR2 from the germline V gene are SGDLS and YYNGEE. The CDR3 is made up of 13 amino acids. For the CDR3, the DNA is TGTGCCAGCAAGGGCGGGGTCACCGGGGAGCTGTTTTTT. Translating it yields CASKGGVTGELFF.

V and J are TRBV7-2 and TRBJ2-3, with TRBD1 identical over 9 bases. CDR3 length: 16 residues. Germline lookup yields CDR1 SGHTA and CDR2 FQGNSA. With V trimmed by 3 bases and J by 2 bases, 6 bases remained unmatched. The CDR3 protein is CASSFWDRDFTDTQYF. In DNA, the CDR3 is TGTGCCAGCAGCTTTTGGGACAGGGACTTCACAGATACGCAGTATTTT.

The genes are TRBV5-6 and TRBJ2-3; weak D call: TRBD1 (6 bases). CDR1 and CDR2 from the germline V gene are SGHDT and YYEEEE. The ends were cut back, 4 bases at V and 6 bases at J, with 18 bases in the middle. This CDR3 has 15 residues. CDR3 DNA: TGTGCCAGCAGCCCCCAACAGGGCCCGAAGGATACGCAGTATTTT. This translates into CASSPQQGPKDTQYF.

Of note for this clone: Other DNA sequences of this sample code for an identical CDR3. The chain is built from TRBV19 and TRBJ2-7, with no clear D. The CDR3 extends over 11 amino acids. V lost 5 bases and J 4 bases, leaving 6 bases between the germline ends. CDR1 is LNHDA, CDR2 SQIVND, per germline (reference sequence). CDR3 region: CASSDSYEQYF. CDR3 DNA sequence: TGTGCCAGTAGTGATAGTTACGAGCAGTACTTC.

The CDR3 nucleotides are TGTGCCAGCAGTGGGACTAGTCCCTACGAGCAGTACTTC. It encodes CASSGTSPYEQYF. V is TRBV6-6 and J is TRBJ2-7, with 8 bases fitting TRBD2. The CDR3 spans 13 residues. Germline V lookup: CDR1 MNHNY, CDR2 SVGAGI (reference sequence). V was clipped by 5 bases and J by 2 bases; unmatched bases: 2.

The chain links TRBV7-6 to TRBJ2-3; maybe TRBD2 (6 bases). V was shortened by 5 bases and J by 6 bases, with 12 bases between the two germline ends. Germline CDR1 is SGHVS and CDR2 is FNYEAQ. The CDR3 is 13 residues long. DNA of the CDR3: TGTGCCAGCAGCCCGGGACTCCCGGATACGCAGTATTTT. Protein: CASSPGLPDTQYF.

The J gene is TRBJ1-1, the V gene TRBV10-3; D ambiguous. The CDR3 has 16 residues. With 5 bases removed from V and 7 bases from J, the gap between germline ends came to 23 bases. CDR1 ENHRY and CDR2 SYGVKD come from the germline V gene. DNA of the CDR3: TGTGCCATCAGTACTAGGTCAGAACTGGACCGATATGAAGCTTTCTTT. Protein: CAISTRSELDRYEAFF.

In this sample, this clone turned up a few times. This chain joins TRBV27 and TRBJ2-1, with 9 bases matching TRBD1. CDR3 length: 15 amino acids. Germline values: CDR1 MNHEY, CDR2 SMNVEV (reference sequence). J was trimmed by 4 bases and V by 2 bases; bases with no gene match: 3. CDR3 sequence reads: CASSLGQGIYNEQFF. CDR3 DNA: TGTGCCAGCAGTTTAGGACAGGGGATTTACAATGAGCAGTTCTTC.

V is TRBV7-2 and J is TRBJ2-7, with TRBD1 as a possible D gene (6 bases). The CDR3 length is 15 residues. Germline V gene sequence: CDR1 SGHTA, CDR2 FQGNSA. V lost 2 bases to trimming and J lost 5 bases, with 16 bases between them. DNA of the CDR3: TGTGCCAGCAGCTTAAGGGGGACCGCCGTAAACGAGCAGTACTTC. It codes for CASSLRGTAVNEQYF. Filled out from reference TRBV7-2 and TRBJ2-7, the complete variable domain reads GAGVSQSPSNKVTEKGKDVELRCDPISGHTALYWYRQSLGQGLEFLIYFQGNSAPDKSGLPSDRFSAERTGGSVSTLTIQRTQQEDSAVYLCASSLRGTAVNEQYFGPGTRLTVT.

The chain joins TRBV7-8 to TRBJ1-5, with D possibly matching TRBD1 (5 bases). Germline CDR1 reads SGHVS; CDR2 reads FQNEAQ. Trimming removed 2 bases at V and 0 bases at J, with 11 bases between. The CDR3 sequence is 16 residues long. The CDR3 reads CASSLWAGFSNQPQHF. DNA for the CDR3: TGTGCCAGCAGCTTATGGGCAGGGTTTAGCAATCAGCCCCAGCATTTT. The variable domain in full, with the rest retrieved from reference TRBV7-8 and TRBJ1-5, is GAGVSQSPRYKVAKRGQDVALRCDPISGHVSLFWYQQALGQGPEFLTYFQNEAQLDKSGLPSDRFFAERPEGSVSTLKIQRTQQEDSAVYLCASSLWAGFSNQPQHFGDGTRLSIL.

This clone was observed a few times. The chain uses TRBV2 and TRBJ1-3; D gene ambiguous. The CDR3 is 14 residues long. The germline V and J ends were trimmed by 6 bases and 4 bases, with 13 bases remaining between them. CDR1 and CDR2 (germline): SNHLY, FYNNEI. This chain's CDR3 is CASSPDAGGNTIYF. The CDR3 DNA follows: TGTGCCAGCAGCCCCGATGCGGGGGGAAACACCATATATTTT.

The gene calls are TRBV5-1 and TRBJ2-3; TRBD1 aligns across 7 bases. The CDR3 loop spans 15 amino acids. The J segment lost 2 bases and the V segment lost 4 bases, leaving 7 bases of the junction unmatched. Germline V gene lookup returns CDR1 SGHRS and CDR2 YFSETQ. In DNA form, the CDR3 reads TGCGCCAGCAGCATCTCCGGGACAGACACAGATACGCAGTATTTT. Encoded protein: CASSISGTDTDTQYF.

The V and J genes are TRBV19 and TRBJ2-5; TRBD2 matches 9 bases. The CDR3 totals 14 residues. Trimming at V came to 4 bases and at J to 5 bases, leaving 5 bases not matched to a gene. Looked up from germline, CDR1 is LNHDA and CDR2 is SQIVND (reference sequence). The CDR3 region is CASSKGTSLETQYF. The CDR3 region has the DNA TGTGCCAGTAGTAAGGGGACTAGCCTCGAGACCCAGTACTTC.

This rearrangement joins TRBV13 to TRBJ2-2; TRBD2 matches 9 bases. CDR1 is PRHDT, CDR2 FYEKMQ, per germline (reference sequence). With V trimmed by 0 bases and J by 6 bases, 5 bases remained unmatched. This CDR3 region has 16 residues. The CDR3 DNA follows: TGTGCCAGCAGCTTAGGGGCGGGAGGGCCCCCCGGGGAGCTGTTTTTT. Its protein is CASSLGAGGPPGELFF.

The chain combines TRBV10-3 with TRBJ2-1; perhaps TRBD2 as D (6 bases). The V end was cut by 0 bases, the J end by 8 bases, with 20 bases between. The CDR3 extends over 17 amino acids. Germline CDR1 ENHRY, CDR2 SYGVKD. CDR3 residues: CAISESTGGYSRDEQFF. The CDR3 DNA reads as TGTGCCATCAGTGAGTCGACCGGGGGATACAGTCGCGATGAGCAGTTCTTC.

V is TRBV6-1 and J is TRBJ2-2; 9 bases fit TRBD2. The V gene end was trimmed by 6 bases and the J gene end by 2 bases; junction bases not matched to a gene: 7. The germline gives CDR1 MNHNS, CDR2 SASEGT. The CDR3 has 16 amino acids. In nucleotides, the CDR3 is TGTGCCAGCAGGGAAAGACTAGCGGAAAACACCGGGGAGCTGTTTTTT. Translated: CASRERLAENTGELFF.

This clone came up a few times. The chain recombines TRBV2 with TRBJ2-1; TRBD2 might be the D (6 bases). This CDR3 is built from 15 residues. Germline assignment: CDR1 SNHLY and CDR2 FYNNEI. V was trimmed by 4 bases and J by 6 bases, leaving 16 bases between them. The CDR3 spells CASSASLGGGNEQFF. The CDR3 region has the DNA TGTGCCAGCAGTGCCTCTTTGGGGGGAGGCAATGAGCAGTTCTTC.

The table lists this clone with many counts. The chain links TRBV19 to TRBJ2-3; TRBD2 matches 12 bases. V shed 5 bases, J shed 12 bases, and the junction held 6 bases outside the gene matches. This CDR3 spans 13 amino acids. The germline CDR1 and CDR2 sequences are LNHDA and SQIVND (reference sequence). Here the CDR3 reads CASSAGLAGLQYF. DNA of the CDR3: TGTGCCAGTAGTGCCGGACTAGCGGGACTTCAGTATTTT.